Listed below are T cell receptor beta chains from one sample, sequenced in a study of blood T cell repertoires in COVID-19. Clones were sequenced by immunoSEQ multiplex PCR, and TCRdb holds only the in-frame ones, with some missing. In the table there are hundreds of thousands of clones, approximately 77% of which are singletons. Sequencing used peripheral blood. The source is a woman of 80 years or more with acute or convalescent COVID-19. Each CDR3 is given with its conserved first and last residue. The D gene is left open where the match is weak. Only some rows state a clone size, as once, few, many or a class for expanded clones.

D	size	V	J	CDR3	DNA
TRBD1	.	TRBV7-3	TRBJ1-2	CASSRTGGSYGYTF	TGTGCCAGCAGCCGGACAGGGGGCAGCTATGGCTACACCTTC
.	.	TRBV12-3/TRBV12-4	TRBJ1-3	CAIRGGSGNTIYF	TGTGCCATTAGGGGGGGCTCTGGAAACACCATATATTTT
.	few	TRBV7-2	TRBJ1-3	CASSPRPTGSSGNTIYF	TGTGCCAGCAGCCCCCGACCGACAGGCAGCTCTGGAAACACCATATATTTT
.	.	TRBV5-4	TRBJ1-2	CASSREANYGYTF	TGTGCCAGCAGCCGGGAGGCGAACTATGGCTACACCTTC
.	few	TRBV3-1/TRBV3-2	TRBJ1-4	CASSLQQGHPNEKLFF	TGTGCCAGCAGCCTACAGCAGGGGCACCCTAATGAAAAACTGTTTTTT
.	.	TRBV4-3	TRBJ2-1	CASSQGGGVEQFF	TGCGCCAGCAGCCAAGGAGGGGGGGTTGAGCAGTTCTTC
TRBD2	.	TRBV5-1	TRBJ2-7	CASSLVGRGAAYEQYF	TGCGCCAGCAGCTTGGTAGGGCGGGGGGCCGCCTACGAGCAGTACTTC
.	.	TRBV15	TRBJ2-5	CATSRNTGQETQYF	TGTGCCACCAGCAGAAACACAGGGCAAGAGACCCAGTACTTC
TRBD1	.	TRBV11-1	TRBJ2-2	CASSPDRGIGELFF	TGTGCCAGCAGCCCCGACAGGGGGATAGGGGAGCTGTTTTTT
TRBD2	.	TRBV4-3	TRBJ2-1	CASSQATSGFDEQFF	TGCGCCAGCAGCCAAGCTACTAGCGGTTTCGATGAGCAGTTCTTC
TRBD1	.	TRBV19	TRBJ2-7	CASSVQGEFYEQYF	TGTGCCAGTAGTGTGCAGGGGGAATTCTACGAGCAGTACTTC
.	.	TRBV7-2	TRBJ1-5	CASSLDTGGPQPQHF	TGTGCCAGCAGCTTGGATACCGGGGGACCCCAGCCCCAGCATTTT
.	few	TRBV28	TRBJ1-1	CASSQSDRNTEAFF	TGTGCCAGCAGCCAATCAGACAGGAACACTGAAGCTTTCTTT
TRBD1	.	TRBV9	TRBJ1-1	CASSVGQGTEAFF	TGTGCCAGCAGCGTGGGACAGGGCACTGAAGCTTTCTTT
.	.	TRBV5-1	TRBJ2-5	CASSQGMGETQYF	TGCGCCAGCAGCCAGGGAATGGGGGAGACCCAGTACTTC
TRBD1	.	TRBV7-2	TRBJ1-5	CASSLGGLGAEWQPQHF	TGTGCCAGCAGCCTAGGGGGCCTGGGGGCTGAGTGGCAGCCCCAGCATTTT
TRBD1	.	TRBV9	TRBJ1-4	CASSVGGGGTGGEKLFF	TGTGCCAGCAGCGTAGGAGGAGGAGGGACAGGGGGCGAAAAACTGTTTTTT
TRBD1	.	TRBV2	TRBJ2-3	CASSVDRGSTDTQYF	TGTGCCAGCAGTGTGGACAGGGGTAGCACAGATACGCAGTATTTT
TRBD2	.	TRBV3-1/TRBV3-2	TRBJ2-3	CASSQGLAGGTDTQYF	TGTGCCAGCAGCCAAGGACTAGCGGGGGGCACAGATACGCAGTATTTT
TRBD1	.	TRBV10-3	TRBJ1-1	CAISERGQGLNTEAFF	TGTGCCATCAGTGAGCGGGGACAGGGGTTGAACACTGAAGCTTTCTTT